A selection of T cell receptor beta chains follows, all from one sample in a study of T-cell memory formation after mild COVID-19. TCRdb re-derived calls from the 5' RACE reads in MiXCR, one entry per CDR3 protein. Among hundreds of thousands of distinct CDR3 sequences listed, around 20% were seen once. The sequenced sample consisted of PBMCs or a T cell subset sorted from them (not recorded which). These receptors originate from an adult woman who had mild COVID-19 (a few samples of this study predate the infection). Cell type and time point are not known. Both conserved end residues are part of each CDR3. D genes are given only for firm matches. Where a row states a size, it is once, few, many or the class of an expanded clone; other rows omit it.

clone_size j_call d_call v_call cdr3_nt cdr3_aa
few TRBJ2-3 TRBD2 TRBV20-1 TGCAGTGCCTTAAGCGGGGGGAGGAAAGATACGCAGTATTTT CSALSGGRKDTQYF
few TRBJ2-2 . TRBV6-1 TGTGCCAGCAGTTCGGAAAGTTCCACCGGGGAGCTGTTTTTT CASSSESSTGELFF
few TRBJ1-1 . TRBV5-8 TGTGCCAGCAGCTTGGTCAGCCTCTTGGGGCTCACTGAAGCTTTCTTT CASSLVSLLGLTEAFF
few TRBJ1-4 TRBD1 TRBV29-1 TGCGCAACCAAGGGACAGGTGGATGAAAAACTGTTTTTT CATKGQVDEKLFF
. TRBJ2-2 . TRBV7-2 TGTGCCAGCAGCCTGCATCGGGGACTGGAAGCCGGGGAGCTGTTTTTT CASSLHRGLEAGELFF
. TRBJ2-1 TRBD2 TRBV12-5 TGTGCTAGTGGTTTGGGACTAGCGGGAGAAAATGAGCAGTTCTTC CASGLGLAGENEQFF
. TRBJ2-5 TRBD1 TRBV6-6 TGTGCCAGCAGTGCTTACAGGGGAGAGACCCAGTACTTC CASSAYRGETQYF
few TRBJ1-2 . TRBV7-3 TGTGCCAGCAGCCCGCAGGGGCGGAGTGGCTACACCTTC CASSPQGRSGYTF
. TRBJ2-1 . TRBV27 TGTGCCAGCAGATACGCCGGCTCCTACAATGAGCAGTTCTTC CASRYAGSYNEQFF
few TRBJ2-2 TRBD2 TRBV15 TGTGCCACCAGGGAAGGACTAGCCGGGACCGGGGAGCTGTTTTTT CATREGLAGTGELFF
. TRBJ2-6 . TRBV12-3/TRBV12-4 TGTGCCAGCAGTGCGCAGGGCGTTGGGGCCAACGTCCTGACTTTC CASSAQGVGANVLTF
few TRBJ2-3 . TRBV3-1 TGTGCCAGCAGCCAAGACGGGATTATCGGACTCACAGATACGCAGTATTTT CASSQDGIIGLTDTQYF
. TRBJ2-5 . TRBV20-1 TGCAGTGCTGAACGTCTGGGAGGGTGGGGGGCGAAAAAAGAGACCCAGTACTTC CSAERLGGWGAKKETQYF
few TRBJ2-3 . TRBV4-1 TGCGCCAGCAGCCCGCGTATCGTAGATACGCAGTATTTT CASSPRIVDTQYF
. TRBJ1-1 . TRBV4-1 TGCGCCAGCAGCTACCCACAGGGACGCACTGAAGCTTTCTTT CASSYPQGRTEAFF
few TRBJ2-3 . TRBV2 TGTGCCAGCAGAGTCAGACTCACAGATACGCAGTATTTT CASRVRLTDTQYF
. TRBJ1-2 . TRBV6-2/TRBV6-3 TGTGCCTGCCGGGACAAACTCTTCGATGGCTACACCTTC CACRDKLFDGYTF
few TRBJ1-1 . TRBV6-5 TGTGCCAGCAGTTACCGTCAGGAGGGAGTAGCTTTCTTT CASSYRQEGVAFF
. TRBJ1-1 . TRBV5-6 TGTGCCAGCAGCTTGGACAGGGACTGGACTGAAGCTTTCTTT CASSLDRDWTEAFF
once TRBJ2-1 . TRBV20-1 TGCAGTGCCCCCCGGGGGGCAACCTACAATGAGCAGTTCTTC CSAPRGATYNEQFF
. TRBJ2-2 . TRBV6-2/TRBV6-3 TGTGCCAGCAGAGTGGAACGGCCGAATAGGTCCGGGGAGCTGTTTTTT CASRVERPNRSGELFF
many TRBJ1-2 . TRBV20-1 TGCAGTGCTAGAGATCCCAGGGGTGGGGTCTATGGCTACACCTTC CSARDPRGGVYGYTF
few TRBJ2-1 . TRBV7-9 TGTGCCAGCAGCCCGGGACATCTCGAGCAGTTCTTC CASSPGHLEQFF